This T cell receptor (beta chain) was identified during a study of cytomegalovirus exposure and HLA in healthy donors. Study findings and constraints: There were some public TCRs occurring in many donors, but most TCR sequences were rare. The study reported that TCR beta sequences accurately predicted HLA-A and HLA-B alleles in most subjects.

This CDR3 is built from 13 residues. The germline V gene encodes CDR1 PRHDT and CDR2 FYEKMQ (reference sequence). V was clipped by 2 bases and J by 6 bases, with 11 bases between them. Worth noting for this clone: Its antigen is still unknown.

Amplification used 60 Vbeta primers and 13 Jbeta primers. Repertoires were generated with immunoSEQ multiplex PCR, while TCRdb's copy carries only in-frame clones and drops some. This repertoire shows some 90,000 clones, 69% found once; its top ten account for approximately 2.9%. The source material was PBMCs. This rearrangement joins TRBV13 to TRBJ2-7, with TRBD2 as a possible D gene (6 bases). The clonotype originates from a man aged 45 to 65 in good health and CMV-seronegative. CDR3: CASSLRRRGEQYV. The CDR3 nucleotides read TGTGCCAGCAGCTTAAGACGGCGGGGCGAGCAGTACGTC.